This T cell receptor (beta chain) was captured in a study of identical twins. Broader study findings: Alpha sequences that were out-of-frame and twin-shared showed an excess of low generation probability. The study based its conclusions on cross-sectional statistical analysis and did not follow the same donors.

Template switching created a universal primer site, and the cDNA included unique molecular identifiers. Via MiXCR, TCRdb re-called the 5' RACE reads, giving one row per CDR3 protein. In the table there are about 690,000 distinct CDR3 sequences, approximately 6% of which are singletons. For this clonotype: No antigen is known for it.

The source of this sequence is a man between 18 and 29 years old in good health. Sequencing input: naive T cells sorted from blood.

The CDR3 loop reads CASNLAGSRETQYF. The CDR3 coding sequence is TGCGCCAGCAACCTAGCGGGGTCCCGGGAGACCCAGTACTTC. This chain links TRBV10-2 with TRBJ2-5; 9 nucleotides agree with TRBD2. After removal of 7 bases from V and 5 bases from J, the junction contained 8 bases not matched to a gene. Per germline, CDR1 WSHSY and CDR2 SAAADI. The CDR3 is 14 amino acids.